The 27 T cell receptor beta chains below come from one sample, sequenced in a study of T-cell memory formation after mild COVID-19. A single record per CDR3 protein comes from TCRdb applying MiXCR to the 5' RACE reads. The sample includes around 220,000 distinct CDR3 sequences, around 15% of them seen just once. Material for sequencing was PBMCs or a T cell subset sorted from them (not recorded which). All receptors derive from a man aged 18 to 30 who had mild COVID-19 (a few samples of this study predate the infection). Cell type and time point are not known.

This chain uses TRBV5-1 with TRBJ2-1, with a possible D match to TRBD1 (5 bases). V was trimmed by 4 bases and J by 6 bases, leaving 11 bases between them. This CDR3 is built from 13 residues. CDR1 and CDR2 (germline): SGHRS, YFSETQ. CDR3 amino acids: CASSDRGANEQFF. CDR3 coding DNA: TGCGCCAGCAGCGATAGGGGCGCCAATGAGCAGTTCTTC.

V is TRBV5-1 and J is TRBJ2-7; D is unresolved. V dropped 1 base and J dropped 4 bases, with 12 bases sitting between them. CDR3 length: 14 residues. The germline V gene encodes CDR1 SGHRS and CDR2 YFSETQ. The CDR3 DNA is TGCGCCAGCAGCTTGCCCCGAGATCCTTACGAGCAGTACTTC. Its protein product is CASSLPRDPYEQYF. Full variable domain (rest looked up from reference TRBV5-1 and TRBJ2-7): KAGVTQTPRYLIKTRGQQVTLSCSPISGHRSVSWYQQTPGQGLQFLFEYFSETQRNKGNFPGRFSGRQFSNSRSEMNVSTLELGDSALYLCASSLPRDPYEQYFGPGTRLTVT.

J is TRBJ1-2 and V is TRBV20-1; D gene ambiguous. The CDR3 runs 14 residues. Trimming took 3 bases from V and 2 from J, leaving 13 bases between them. CDR1 is DFQATT, CDR2 SNEGSKA, per germline (reference sequence). The CDR3 DNA follows: TGCAGTGCTAGCCCGGGCGGAACCAACTATGGCTACACCTTC. It translates to CSASPGGTNYGYTF.

The chain employs TRBV24-1 and TRBJ1-4, with 7 bases that match TRBD1. CDR1 is KGHDR and CDR2 is SFDVKD in the germline V gene. This CDR3 has 12 residues. J gave up 10 bases and V 3 bases, and 1 base lay outside the gene matches. The CDR3 region is CATSDRQGKLFF. The CDR3 nucleotides are TGTGCCACCAGTGATCGACAGGGAAAACTGTTTTTT.

For this clonotype: One junction end disagrees with the germline gene, perhaps due to a read error. The rearrangement uses TRBV5-1 and TRBJ1-4; D might be TRBD1 (6 bases). The CDR3 runs to 15 residues. Germline loops: CDR1 SGHRS, CDR2 YFSETQ. The CDR3 region is CASSSAGATNGKLFF. The CDR3 nucleotides are TGCGCCAGCAGTTCGGCAGGGGCGACTAATGGAAAACTGTTTTTT.

This rearrangement joins TRBV6-5 to TRBJ2-3, with 8 bases matching TRBD2. V trimming: 4 bases; J trimming: 0 bases; junction bases outside the gene matches: 3. From germline, CDR1 is MNHEY and CDR2 SVGAGI. The CDR3 is 15 residues long. The CDR3 reads CASSSGGRSTDTQYF. CDR3 coding DNA: TGTGCCAGCAGTTCGGGCGGGAGGAGCACAGATACGCAGTATTTT.

The chain joins TRBV29-1 to TRBJ1-5; a possible D gene is TRBD1 (6 bases). CDR1 SQVTM and CDR2 ANQGSEA come from the germline V gene. V was shortened by 4 bases and J by 3 bases, with 10 bases between the two germline ends. The CDR3 spans 13 residues. The CDR3 reads CSVARDINQPQHF. DNA of the CDR3: TGCAGCGTTGCCCGGGACATCAATCAGCCCCAGCATTTT.

This clonotype was counted only a few times. The V and J genes are TRBV7-2 and TRBJ1-2; D ambiguous. CDR1 SGHTA and CDR2 FQGNSA come from the germline V gene. The CDR3 has 13 amino acids. The germline V and J ends were trimmed by 1 base and 4 bases, with 7 bases remaining between them. The CDR3 bases are TGTGCCAGCAGCTTAGGAGGCCTCTATGGCTACACCTTC. This encodes CASSLGGLYGYTF.

The genes are TRBV28 and TRBJ2-3; 11 bases match TRBD2. The junction had 12 bases not matched to a gene; V was cut back by 6 bases and J by 7 bases. Looked up from germline, CDR1 is MDHEN and CDR2 is SYDVKM. The CDR3 loop spans 16 amino acids. CDR3 sequence (DNA): TGTGCCAGCAGCACTACAACTAGCGGGGGAGGAAATACGCAGTATTTT. It yields the protein CASSTTTSGGGNTQYF.

The CDR3 nucleotides are TGCGCCAGCGCCCGCGTGGGGGGGGGTCAAGAGACCCAGTACTTC. It yields the protein CASARVGGGQETQYF. The chain joins TRBV5-1 to TRBJ2-5; the match to TRBD2 covers 7 bases. The CDR3 is made up of 15 amino acids. V lost 7 bases, J lost 2 bases, and 11 bases stayed unmatched. The germline V gene encodes CDR1 SGHRS and CDR2 YFSETQ. The whole variable domain, remainder taken from reference TRBV5-1 and TRBJ2-5, is KAGVTQTPRYLIKTRGQQVTLSCSPISGHRSVSWYQQTPGQGLQFLFEYFSETQRNKGNFPGRFSGRQFSNSRSEMNVSTLELGDSALYLCASARVGGGQETQYFGPGTRLLVL.

This clonotype occurred a few times. This chain joins TRBV5-6 and TRBJ1-6, with a weak D call TRBD1 (6 bases). Germline V gene lookup returns CDR1 SGHDT and CDR2 YYEEEE. V gave up 5 bases and J gave up 5 bases, with 14 bases separating them. CDR3 length equals 15 residues. The CDR3 reads CASSYTDRNNSPLHF. The CDR3 DNA sequence: TGTGCCAGCAGTTACACGGACAGAAATAATTCACCCCTCCACTTT.

This clonotype was detected only a few times. The chain is built from TRBV5-1 and TRBJ1-1, with 9 bases aligning to TRBD1. Germline V gene lookup returns CDR1 SGHRS and CDR2 YFSETQ. The CDR3 has 16 amino acids. V trimming: 4 bases; J trimming: 5 bases; junction bases outside the gene matches: 12. The CDR3 spells CASSALEQGARTEAFF. The CDR3 region has the DNA TGCGCCAGCAGCGCCCTAGAACAGGGGGCGCGAACTGAAGCTTTCTTT.

V and J are TRBV19 and TRBJ1-2; no reliable D call. Germline V CDR1 and CDR2: LNHDA, SQIVND (reference sequence). The V end was cut by 3 bases, the J end by 2 bases, with 7 bases between. CDR3 length: 13 amino acids. CDR3 bases: TGTGCCAGTAGTATTCAGCGGAACTATGGCTACACCTTC. The encoded protein is CASSIQRNYGYTF.

This sequence joins TRBV7-9 and TRBJ2-1; 7 bases are a match to TRBD1. The CDR3 has 14 residues. Germline lookup yields CDR1 SEHNR and CDR2 FQNEAQ (reference sequence). The ends lost 6 bases at V and 4 bases at J; junction bases unmatched: 6. CDR3 nucleotide sequence: TGTGCCAGCAGGGACATGACAGGGTACAATGAGCAGTTCTTC. It translates to CASRDMTGYNEQFF.

This chain connects TRBV28 to TRBJ1-2; TRBD1 is a possible D gene (5 bases). Trimming removed 5 bases at V and 4 bases at J, with 14 bases between. Germline loops: CDR1 MDHEN, CDR2 SYDVKM. The CDR3 extends over 14 amino acids. The CDR3 bases are TGTGCCAGCAGTACACCGGGACGGACCTATGGCTACACCTTC. Translating gives CASSTPGRTYGYTF.

This clonotype has just a few counts. The chain recombines TRBV20-1 with TRBJ2-4; D call uncertain. The germline gives CDR1 DFQATT, CDR2 SNEGSKA (reference sequence). The CDR3 is 15 residues long. V was trimmed by 5 bases and J by 0 bases, leaving 14 bases between them. The CDR3, as DNA: TGCAGTGCTGTGGCCAACCAAAAAGCCAAAAACATTCAGTACTTC. Protein: CSAVANQKAKNIQYF.

This clonotype was seen a handful of times. This chain connects TRBV7-3 to TRBJ2-2; 7 bases fit TRBD1. The V and J ends lost 4 bases and 3 bases, in that order; junction bases with no gene match: 5. This CDR3 is built from 15 residues. Germline V gives CDR1 SGHTA, CDR2 FQGTGA. Here the CDR3 reads CASSSQGSDTGELFF. CDR3 bases: TGTGCCAGCAGCTCACAGGGGTCGGACACCGGGGAGCTGTTTTTT.

The table lists this clonotype with many counts. The V gene is TRBV4-3, the J gene TRBJ2-5; D perhaps matches TRBD1 (5 bases). The ends were cut back, 1 base at V and 1 base at J, with 13 bases in the middle. The CDR3 totals 16 residues. The V gene's germline CDR1 is LGHNA and CDR2 YSLEER. CDR3 coding DNA: TGCGCCAGCAGCCAAGGGGCAGGGTATCCCCAAGAGACCCAGTACTTC. As protein: CASSQGAGYPQETQYF.

The chain couples TRBV5-1 to TRBJ2-2; D possibly corresponds to TRBD1 (6 bases). CDR3 length: 16 residues. The V end was cut by 4 bases, the J end by 0 bases, with 13 bases between. CDR1 and CDR2 (germline): SGHRS, YFSETQ. The CDR3 DNA reads TGCGCCAGCAGCAACTTACAGGGCTCGAACACCGGGGAGCTGTTTTTT. Protein product: CASSNLQGSNTGELFF.

V and J are TRBV4-3 and TRBJ2-3; no clear D. The V end lost 0 bases, the J end lost 0 bases, and 7 bases lay between the germline ends. The CDR3 is 15 amino acids. Germline V CDR1 and CDR2: LGHNA, YSLEER. The CDR3 region is CASSQDSTSTDTQYF. CDR3 DNA: TGCGCCAGCAGCCAAGATAGCACTAGCACAGATACGCAGTATTTT.

This clonotype was counted many times. The chain combines TRBV7-9 with TRBJ1-2; D may be TRBD1 (5 bases). The CDR3 has 14 residues. Looked up from germline, CDR1 is SEHNR and CDR2 is FQNEAQ (reference sequence). Between the trimmed V and J ends, which lost 0 bases and 3 bases, there was a span of 8 bases. CDR3 amino acids: CASSLAGTDYGYTF. CDR3 nucleotide sequence: TGTGCCAGCAGCTTAGCCGGGACGGACTATGGCTACACCTTC. Combining the CDR3 with reference TRBV7-9 and TRBJ1-2 gives the whole variable domain DTGVSQNPRHKITKRGQNVTFRCDPISEHNRLYWYRQTLGQGPEFLTYFQNEAQLEKSRLLSDRFSAERPKGSFSTLEIQRTEQGDSAMYLCASSLAGTDYGYTFGSGTRLTVV.

The V and J genes are TRBV20-1 and TRBJ1-1; D is ambiguous. Germline V CDR1 and CDR2: DFQATT, SNEGSKA (reference sequence). V was shortened by 6 bases and J by 0 bases, with 11 bases between the two germline ends. The CDR3 loop spans 13 amino acids. The CDR3 region is CSASQPMNTEAFF. The CDR3 coding sequence is TGCAGTGCGTCCCAGCCTATGAACACTGAAGCTTTCTTT.

The table lists this clonotype with a few counts. This chain's CDR3 is CASSWGDSLQETQYF. CDR3 bases: TGTGCCAGCAGCTGGGGGGACAGCCTCCAAGAGACCCAGTACTTC. The chain recombines TRBV7-2 with TRBJ2-5, with D perhaps TRBD1 (7 bases). Trimming removed 4 bases at V and 1 base at J, with 13 bases between. The CDR3 runs to 15 residues. From germline, CDR1 is SGHTA and CDR2 FQGNSA. Using reference TRBV7-2 and TRBJ2-5 for the parts outside the CDR3, the full variable domain is GAGVSQSPSNKVTEKGKDVELRCDPISGHTALYWYRQSLGQGLEFLIYFQGNSAPDKSGLPSDRFSAERTGGSVSTLTIQRTQQEDSAVYLCASSWGDSLQETQYFGPGTRLLVL.

This clonotype appeared many times. This chain links TRBV7-2 with TRBJ1-3; the D gene is possibly TRBD1 (6 bases). The CDR3 is 14 residues long. Germline-derived CDR1 and CDR2 are SGHTA and FQGNSA. V lost 5 bases, J lost 0 bases, and 8 bases lay in between. This CDR3 is CASSRQVSGNTIYF. DNA of the CDR3: TGTGCCAGCAGCCGACAGGTCTCTGGAAACACCATATATTTT.

In DNA, the CDR3 is TGCGCCAGCAGCTTGGGCCAGGGACAGTCACCCCTCCACTTT. It is translated as CASSLGQGQSPLHF. The chain recombines TRBV5-1 with TRBJ1-6, with 7 bases fitting TRBD1. CDR3 length: 14 residues. CDR1 and CDR2 (germline): SGHRS, YFSETQ. With 0 bases clipped from V and 10 bases from J, the junction kept 4 bases outside the gene matches.

The chain links TRBV7-3 to TRBJ2-1; weak D call: TRBD2 (6 bases). The CDR3 has 15 amino acids. Germline V gene sequence: CDR1 SGHTA, CDR2 FQGTGA. V was pared by 0 bases and J by 3 bases, with 9 bases between. CDR3 protein: CASSLTGGLYNEQFF. CDR3 DNA: TGTGCCAGCAGCTTAACGGGGGGTCTCTACAATGAGCAGTTCTTC.

The rearrangement uses TRBV5-1 and TRBJ1-1, with 8 positions matching TRBD1. V was clipped by 1 base and J by 3 bases; unmatched bases: 2. The CDR3 runs 14 residues. Germline V gives CDR1 SGHRS, CDR2 YFSETQ. The DNA for the CDR3 is TGCGCCAGCAGCTTGTTACAGGGGGACACTGAAGCTTTCTTT. Translated: CASSLLQGDTEAFF.